Reported below is one T cell receptor (beta chain). Its target is unknown. Clones were sequenced by immunoSEQ multiplex PCR, and TCRdb holds only the in-frame ones, with some missing. The data contain about 4,000 clones, about two thirds of them singletons. This sample was taken from a study of tissue T cells after allogeneic stem cell transplantation. As for the study in general: Pathologist review favored tissue samples showing histologically apparent lymphocytes.

Findings and caveats of the study: Blood and spleen captured only part of the tissue TCR repertoire. Alloreactivity or antigen specificity of tissue TCRs was not determined; some clones might be host cells. This small cohort was clinically heterogeneous, and sampling depth was a limitation.

CDR1 MNHEY and CDR2 SVGAGI come from the germline V gene. The CDR3 extends over 15 amino acids. Trimming at V came to 6 bases and at J to 3 bases, leaving 8 bases not matched to a gene. The sequence was collected from a female donor aged 60 or older with lung cancer. The material was tissue from the esophagus, obtained at autopsy. The chain employs TRBV6-5 and TRBJ2-5; 9 nucleotides match TRBD2. As DNA, the CDR3 is TGTGCCAGCAGGGCGGGGGGGCTTCGTAAAGAGACCCAGTACTTC. This encodes CASRAGGLRKETQYF.